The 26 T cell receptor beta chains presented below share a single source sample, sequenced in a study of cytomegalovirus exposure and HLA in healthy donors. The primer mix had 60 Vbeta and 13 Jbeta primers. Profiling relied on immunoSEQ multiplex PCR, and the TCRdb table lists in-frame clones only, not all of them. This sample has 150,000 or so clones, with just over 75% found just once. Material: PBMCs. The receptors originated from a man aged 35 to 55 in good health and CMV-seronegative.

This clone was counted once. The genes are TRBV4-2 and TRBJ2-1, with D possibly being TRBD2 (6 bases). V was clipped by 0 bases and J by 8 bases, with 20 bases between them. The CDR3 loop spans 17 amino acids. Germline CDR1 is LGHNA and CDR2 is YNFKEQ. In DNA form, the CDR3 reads TGTGCCAGCAGCCAAGAACCGGGAGCGCTTCAAGGAGATGAGCAGTTCTTC. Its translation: CASSQEPGALQGDEQFF.

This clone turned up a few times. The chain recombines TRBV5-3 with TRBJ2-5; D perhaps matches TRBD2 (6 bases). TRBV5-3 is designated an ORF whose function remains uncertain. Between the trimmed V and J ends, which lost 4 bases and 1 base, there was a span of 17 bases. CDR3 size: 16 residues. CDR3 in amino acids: CARSPFTGAPQETQYF. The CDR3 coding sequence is TGTGCCAGAAGCCCCTTTACGGGAGCGCCCCAAGAGACCCAGTACTTC.

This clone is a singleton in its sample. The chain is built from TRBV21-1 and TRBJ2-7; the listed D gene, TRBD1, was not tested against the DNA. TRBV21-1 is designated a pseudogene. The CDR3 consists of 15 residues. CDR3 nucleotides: TGTGCCAGCAACAACGGGACAGGGGGAGACTACGAGCAGTACTTC. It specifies CASNNGTGGDYEQYF.

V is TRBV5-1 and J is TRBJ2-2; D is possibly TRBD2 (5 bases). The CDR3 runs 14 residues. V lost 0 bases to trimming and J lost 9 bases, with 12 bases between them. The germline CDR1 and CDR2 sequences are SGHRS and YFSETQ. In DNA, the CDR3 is TGCGCCAGCAGCTTGGACCGGGGTTACCGGGAGCTGTTTTTT. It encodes CASSLDRGYRELFF. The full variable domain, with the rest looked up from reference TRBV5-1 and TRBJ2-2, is KAGVTQTPRYLIKTRGQQVTLSCSPISGHRSVSWYQQTPGQGLQFLFEYFSETQRNKGNFPGRFSGRQFSNSRSEMNVSTLELGDSALYLCASSLDRGYRELFFGEGSRLTVL.

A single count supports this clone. The CDR3 reads CASSEARGSRGDTQYF. The CDR3 DNA reads as TGTGCCAGCAGTGAAGCCCGGGGGAGCCGAGGAGATACGCAGTATTTT. The rearrangement links TRBV2 to TRBJ2-3; D is possibly TRBD2 (6 bases). The germline V gene encodes CDR1 SNHLY and CDR2 FYNNEI. This CDR3 comprises 16 residues. V lost 0 bases to trimming and J lost 5 bases, with 15 bases between them.

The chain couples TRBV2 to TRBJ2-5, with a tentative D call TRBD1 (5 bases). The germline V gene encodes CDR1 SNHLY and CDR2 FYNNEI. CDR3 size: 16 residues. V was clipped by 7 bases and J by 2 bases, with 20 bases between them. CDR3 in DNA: TGTGCCAGCACCGCCCAACGTTCAAGGACACAAGAGACCCAGTACTTC. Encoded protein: CASTAQRSRTQETQYF.

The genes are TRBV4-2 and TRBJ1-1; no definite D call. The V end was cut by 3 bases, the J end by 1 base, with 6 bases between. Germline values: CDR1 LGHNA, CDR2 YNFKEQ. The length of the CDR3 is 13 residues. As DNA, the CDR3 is TGTGCCAGCAGCCAGGAGAGGAACACTGAAGCTTTCTTT. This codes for CASSQERNTEAFF.

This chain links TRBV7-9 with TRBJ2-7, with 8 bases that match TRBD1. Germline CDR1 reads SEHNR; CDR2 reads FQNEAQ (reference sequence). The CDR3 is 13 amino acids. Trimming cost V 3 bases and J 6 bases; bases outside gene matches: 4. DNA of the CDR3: TGTGCCAGCAGCTTTAGCAGGGGGCTCGAGCAGTACGTC. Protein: CASSFSRGLEQYV.

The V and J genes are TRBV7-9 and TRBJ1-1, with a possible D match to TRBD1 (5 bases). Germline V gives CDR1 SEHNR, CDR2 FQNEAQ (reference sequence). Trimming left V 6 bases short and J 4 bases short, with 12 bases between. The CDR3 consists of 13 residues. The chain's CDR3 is CASRNRGGTEAFF. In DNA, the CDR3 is TGTGCCAGCAGGAATAGGGGTGGCACTGAAGCTTTCTTT.

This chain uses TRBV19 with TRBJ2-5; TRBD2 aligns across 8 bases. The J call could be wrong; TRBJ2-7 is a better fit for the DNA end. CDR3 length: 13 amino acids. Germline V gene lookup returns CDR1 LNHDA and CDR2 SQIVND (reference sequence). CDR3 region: CASSPGLVDEQYF. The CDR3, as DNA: TGTGCCAGTTCACCGGGACTAGTAGACGAGCAGTACTTC.

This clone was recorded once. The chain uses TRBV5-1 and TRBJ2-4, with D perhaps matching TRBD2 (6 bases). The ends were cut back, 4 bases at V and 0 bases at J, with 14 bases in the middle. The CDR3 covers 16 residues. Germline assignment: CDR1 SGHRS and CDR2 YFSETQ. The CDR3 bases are TGCGCCAGCAGCGCTCCGGACGGGGGAGCCAAAAACATTCAGTACTTC. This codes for CASSAPDGGAKNIQYF.

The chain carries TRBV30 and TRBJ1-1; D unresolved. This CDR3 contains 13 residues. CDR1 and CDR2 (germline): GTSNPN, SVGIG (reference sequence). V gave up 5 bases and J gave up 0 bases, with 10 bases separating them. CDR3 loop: CAWAAELNTEAFF. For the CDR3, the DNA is TGTGCCTGGGCGGCGGAGTTGAACACTGAAGCTTTCTTT.

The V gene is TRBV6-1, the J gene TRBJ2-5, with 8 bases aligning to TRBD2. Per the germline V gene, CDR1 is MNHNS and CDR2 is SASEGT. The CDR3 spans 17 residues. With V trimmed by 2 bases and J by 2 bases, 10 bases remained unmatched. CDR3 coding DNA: TGTGCCAGCAGTGAAATTTGGTTGGGACTAGGACAAGAGACCCAGTACTTC. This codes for CASSEIWLGLGQETQYF.

CDR3: CASSSADSFWRGYTF. CDR3 sequence (DNA): TGTGCCAGCAGCTCCGCAGACAGCTTCTGGCGGGGCTACACCTTC. The rearrangement joins TRBV7-2 to TRBJ1-2, with D possibly TRBD1 on 5 matching bases. Germline CDR1 and CDR2: SGHTA and FQGNSA. The CDR3 has 15 residues. The germline V and J ends were trimmed by 4 bases and 8 bases, with 20 bases remaining between them.

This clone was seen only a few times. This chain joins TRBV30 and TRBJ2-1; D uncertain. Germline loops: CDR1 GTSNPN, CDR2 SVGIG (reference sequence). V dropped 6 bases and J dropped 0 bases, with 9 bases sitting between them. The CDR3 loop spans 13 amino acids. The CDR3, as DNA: TGTGCCTGCCTTGCACACTCCTACAATGAGCAGTTCTTC. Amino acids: CACLAHSYNEQFF.

CDR3 protein: CASRAASIETQYF. The CDR3 region has the DNA TGTGCCAGCAGGGCCGCTAGTATAGAGACCCAGTACTTC. This chain joins TRBV19 and TRBJ2-5; the D gene is possibly TRBD1 (5 bases). The V end was cut by 9 bases, the J end by 4 bases, with 15 bases between. This CDR3 has 13 residues. Germline lookup yields CDR1 LNHDA and CDR2 SQIVND (reference sequence). The variable domain in full, with the rest retrieved from reference TRBV19 and TRBJ2-5, is DGGITQSPKYLFRKEGQNVTLSCEQNLNHDAMYWYRQDPGQGLRLIYYSQIVNDFQKGDIAEGYSVSREKKESFPLTVTSAQKNPTAFYLCASRAASIETQYFGPGTRLLVL.

In DNA, the CDR3 is TGTGCCAGCAGTTCGGGACTAAGGATTTCACCCCTCCACTTT. Its translation is CASSSGLRISPLHF. This rearrangement joins TRBV6-6 to TRBJ1-6, with D possibly matching TRBD1 (5 bases). This CDR3 comprises 14 residues. Germline V CDR1 and CDR2: MNHNY, SVGAGI (reference sequence). V shed 4 bases and J shed 9 bases, with 13 bases lying between them.

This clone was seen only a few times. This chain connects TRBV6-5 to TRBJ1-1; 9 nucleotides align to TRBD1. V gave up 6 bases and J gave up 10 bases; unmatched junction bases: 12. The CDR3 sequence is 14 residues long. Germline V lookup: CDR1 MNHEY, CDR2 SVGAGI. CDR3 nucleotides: TGTGCCAGCAGCCTCCGGGACAGGGTAGTGGGAGCTTTCTTT. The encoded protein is CASSLRDRVVGAFF.

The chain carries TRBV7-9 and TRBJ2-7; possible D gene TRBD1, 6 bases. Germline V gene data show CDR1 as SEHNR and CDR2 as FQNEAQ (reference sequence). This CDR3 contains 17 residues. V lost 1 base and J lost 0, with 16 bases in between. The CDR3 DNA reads TGTGCCAGCAGCTTAGTGGGAGCGTGGGGGCACTCCTACGAGCAGTACGTC. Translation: CASSLVGAWGHSYEQYV.

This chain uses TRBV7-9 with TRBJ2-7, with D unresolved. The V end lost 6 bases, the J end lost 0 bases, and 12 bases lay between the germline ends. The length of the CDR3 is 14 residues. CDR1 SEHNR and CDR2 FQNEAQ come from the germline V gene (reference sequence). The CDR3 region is CASSRGGSSYEQYF. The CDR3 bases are TGTGCCAGCAGTAGAGGCGGTAGCTCCTACGAGCAGTACTTC.

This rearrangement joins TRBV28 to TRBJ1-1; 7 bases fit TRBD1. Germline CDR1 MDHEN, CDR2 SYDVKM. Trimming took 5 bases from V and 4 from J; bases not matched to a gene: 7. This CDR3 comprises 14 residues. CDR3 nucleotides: TGTGCCAGCAGTATCGAGGGGGCAGTCACTGAAGCTTTCTTT. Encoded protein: CASSIEGAVTEAFF.

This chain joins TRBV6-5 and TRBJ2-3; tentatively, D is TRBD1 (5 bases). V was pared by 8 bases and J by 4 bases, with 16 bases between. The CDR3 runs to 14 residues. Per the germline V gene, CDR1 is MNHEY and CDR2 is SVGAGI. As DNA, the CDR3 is TGTGCCAGCGGGGCCTATGTTGGGGCAGATACGCAGTATTTT. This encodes CASGAYVGADTQYF.

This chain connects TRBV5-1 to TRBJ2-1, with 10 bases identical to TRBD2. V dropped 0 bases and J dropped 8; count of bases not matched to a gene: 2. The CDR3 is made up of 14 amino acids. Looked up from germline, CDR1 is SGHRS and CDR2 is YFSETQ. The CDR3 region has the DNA TGCGCCAGCAGCTTGGGACTAGCGGGCGATGAGCAGTTCTTC. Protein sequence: CASSLGLAGDEQFF.

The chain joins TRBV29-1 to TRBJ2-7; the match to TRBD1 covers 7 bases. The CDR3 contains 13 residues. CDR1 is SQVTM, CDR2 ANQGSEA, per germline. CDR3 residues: CSGQVKGSYEQYF. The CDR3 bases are TGCAGTGGACAGGTAAAGGGGTCCTACGAGCAGTACTTC.

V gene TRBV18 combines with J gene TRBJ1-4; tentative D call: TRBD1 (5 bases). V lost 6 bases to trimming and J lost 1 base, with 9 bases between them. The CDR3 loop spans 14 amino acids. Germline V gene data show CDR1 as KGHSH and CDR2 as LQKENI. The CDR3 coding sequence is TGTGCCAGCTCTCGCAGGGAAACTAATGAAAAACTGTTTTTT. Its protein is CASSRRETNEKLFF. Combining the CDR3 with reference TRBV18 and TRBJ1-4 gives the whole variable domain NAGVMQNPRHLVRRRGQEARLRCSPMKGHSHVYWYRQLPEEGLKFMVYLQKENIIDESGMPKERFSAEFPKEGPSILRIQQVVRGDSAAYFCASSRRETNEKLFFGSGTQLSVL.

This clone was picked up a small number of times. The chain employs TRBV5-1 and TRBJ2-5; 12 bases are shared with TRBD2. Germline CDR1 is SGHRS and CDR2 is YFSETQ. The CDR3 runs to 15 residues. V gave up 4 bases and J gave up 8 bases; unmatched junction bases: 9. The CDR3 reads CASSLLAGGPETQYF. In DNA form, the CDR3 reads TGCGCCAGCAGCCTCCTAGCGGGAGGGCCAGAAACCCAGTACTTC.